Described below is a single T cell receptor (beta chain) sequence and its context. This entry is derived from a study of shared clonotypes between healthy human individuals. Study-wide context: Per donor, CD8 memory used one plate, CD8 naive used two, CD4 memory used three and CD4 naive used three.

The naive CD8 fraction comprised CD45RO-negative cells positively selected for CCR7 and excluded terminally differentiated effector memory CD45RA+ cells. As processed by the authors: Junction-only sequences produced by ImmunoSEQ had no quality scores, so filtering differed. Some clones are missing from TCRdb's copy, which holds only in-frame ones; the method was immunoSEQ multiplex PCR. Clonal size and the V and J genes are those of that table, whereas D and trimming came from the DNA. Here the sample spans a few hundred thousand clones, 95% being singletons. Trimming shortened V by 7 bases and J by 12 bases, and 26 bases separated the two germline ends. Germline CDR1 is SGHRS and CDR2 is YFSETQ. The CDR3 spans 14 residues.

The sequence was obtained from a woman under 40 in good health. The genes are TRBV5-1 and TRBJ2-7, with a tentative D call TRBD1 (5 bases). Sample: naive CD8+ T cells sorted from blood. CDR3 DNA sequence: TGCGCCAGCTGCCGGCCCCCCGGGTTTGAGCAGGGGTACTTC. As protein: CASCRPPGFEQGYF.